These T cell receptor beta chains were read from a single sample in a study of blood T cells in healthy people across ages. TCRdb reprocessed the 5' RACE reads with MiXCR, giving one entry per CDR3 protein. The top ten hold over 3.5% of the sample, which has 550,000 to 650,000 distinct CDR3 sequences, about 28% seen once. These data also formed part of another study, on T cells of mothers and their children.

Sequencing was performed on blood. The receptors originated from a boy aged 2-15 years in good health. The conserved cysteine and the conserved F or W are not part of the CDR3 here.

J gene | V gene | CDR3 protein
TRBJ2-7 | TRBV27 | ASSLSNSREQY
TRBJ1-2 | TRBV2 | ASGRDRGIYGYT
TRBJ2-1 | TRBV7-9 | ASSSGTGEYNEQF
TRBJ2-7 | TRBV7-2 | ASSNGLAYEQY
TRBJ2-3 | TRBV12-3/TRBV12-4 | ASSFRLAGSTDTQY
NA | TRBV6-5 | AGGTYGETQY
NA | TRBV9 | ASSGGVQVYNEQF
TRBJ2-5 | TRBV29-1 | SVEDRRSFGETQY
TRBJ2-3 | TRBV7-9 | ASSPPGGGVSADTQY
TRBJ1-1 | TRBV7-3 | ASSPVGGMNTEAF
TRBJ2-3 | TRBV4-3 | ASSHGTGSENTQY
TRBJ2-5 | TRBV29-1 | SGCGGRGETQY
TRBJ1-5 | TRBV7-2 | ASSLWTNQPQH
TRBJ2-1 | TRBV24-1 | ATSDFRHNEQF
NA | TRBV28 | ASSLTRLYEQY
TRBJ2-1 | TRBV20-1 | SARSGTGATKGEQF
TRBJ2-5 | TRBV30 | AWSVAGGETQY
TRBJ2-3 | TRBV5-5 | ASSLASGLAGGRGTQY